One and the same sample provided the 32 T cell receptor beta chains below, sequenced in a study of Tregs in tolerant kidney transplant recipients (dated by TCRdb to 2018 to 2020). Library construction relied on the immunoSEQ multiplex PCR assay. TCRdb obtained this table from immuneACCESS and retained in-frame rearrangements with V and J assigned. These tables miss some clones; where compared with another copy, unresolved V genes account for less than half of the shortfall, and the remainder is unexplained. The sample table shows 90,000 to 130,000 clones, and around 89% are seen once. Of the sample, 0.34% is held by the ten largest clones. Interpreted using the paper, the time point label stands for: blood sample drawn before combined kidney and bone marrow transplant. The specimen comprised CD4+ T cells from blood, sampled before the transplant. The receptors stem from a human donor who received a combined kidney and bone marrow transplant.

The rearrangement links TRBV7-2 to TRBJ2-7; D is perhaps TRBD2 (5 bases). This CDR3 is 15 amino acids long. The ends were cut back, 5 bases at V and 3 bases at J, with 17 bases in the middle. CDR1 and CDR2 from the germline V gene are SGHTA and FQGNSA. The CDR3 coding sequence is TGTGCCAGCAGCCCTCCCACGGACGGAGGCTACGAGCAGTACTTC. Its protein product is CASSPPTDGGYEQYF.

V and J are TRBV7-9 and TRBJ1-1; possible D gene TRBD1, 6 bases. With 5 bases removed from V and 5 bases from J, the gap between germline ends came to 24 bases. The CDR3 totals 17 residues. The V gene's germline CDR1 is SEHNR and CDR2 FQNEAQ (reference sequence). The CDR3 bases are TGTGCCAGCAGCCCCCAAGGGGACACTGATATGGAGACTGAAGCTTTCTTT. This codes for CASSPQGDTDMETEAFF.

The chain employs TRBV18 and TRBJ1-5; possible D gene TRBD1, 6 bases. In germline, CDR1 is KGHSH, CDR2 LQKENI. This CDR3 has 15 residues. V lost 2 bases, J lost 2 bases, and 10 bases lay in between. CDR3 protein: CASSPGGGGNQPQHF. CDR3 nucleotide sequence: TGTGCCAGCTCACCAGGAGGGGGGGGCAATCAGCCCCAGCATTTT.

The chain employs TRBV5-1 and TRBJ2-2; D possibly corresponds to TRBD2 (5 bases). Trimming took 3 bases from V and 5 from J, leaving 11 bases between them. Germline CDR1 SGHRS, CDR2 YFSETQ. This CDR3 region has 14 residues. The CDR3 bases are TGCGCCAGCAGCTGGGGTGGCGGGACCGGGGAGCTGTTTTTT. Protein product: CASSWGGGTGELFF.

The DNA of the CDR3 is TGTGCCAGCGCCCCGGGACAACTGAACAATGAGCAGTTCTTC. This translates into CASAPGQLNNEQFF. This chain joins TRBV19 and TRBJ2-1; perhaps TRBD1 as D (6 bases). The CDR3 consists of 14 residues. Germline V gene sequence: CDR1 LNHDA, CDR2 SQIVND (reference sequence). Trimming removed 9 bases at V and 5 bases at J, with 17 bases between.

The chain has TRBV25-1 and TRBJ2-2, with 7 nucleotides matching TRBD1. There are 18 residues in the CDR3. From germline, CDR1 is MGHDK and CDR2 SYGVNS. Unmatched junction bases numbered 11, after V lost 4 bases and J lost 0 bases. The CDR3 protein is CASSGGRWDSTNTGELFF. CDR3 DNA sequence: TGTGCCAGCAGTGGGGGCAGATGGGACAGTACGAACACCGGGGAGCTGTTTTTT. Drawing the rest from reference TRBV25-1 and TRBJ2-2, the complete variable domain is EADIYQTPRYLVIGTGKKITLECSQTMGHDKMYWYQQDPGMELHLIHYSYGVNSTEKGDLSSESTVSRIRTEHFPLTLESARPSHTSQYLCASSGGRWDSTNTGELFFGEGSRLTVL.

The chain combines TRBV4-1 with TRBJ1-2, with a tentative D call TRBD1 (6 bases). The CDR3 covers 15 residues. V shed 5 bases and J shed 8 bases, with 21 bases lying between them. Germline CDR1 reads MGHRA; CDR2 reads YSYEKL. The CDR3 spells CASSLPGTRPGGYTF. The CDR3 region has the DNA TGCGCCAGCAGCTTGCCCGGGACAAGGCCCGGGGGCTACACCTTC.

The V and J genes are TRBV4-1 and TRBJ1-2, with 7 positions matching TRBD1. The CDR3 extends over 14 amino acids. The germline V gene has CDR1 MGHRA and CDR2 YSYEKL. Unmatched junction bases numbered 10, after V lost 8 bases and J lost 4 bases. CDR3 DNA sequence: TGCGCCAGCTACCCGCCCGGGACAGCCTATGGCTACACCTTC. Its translation is CASYPPGTAYGYTF.

Concerning this clone: In the same sample, other DNA sequences code for this CDR3. CDR3 loop: CASSLGAVQETQYF. CDR3 nucleotides: TGCGCCAGCAGCTTGGGGGCCGTACAAGAGACCCAGTACTTC. The chain links TRBV5-1 to TRBJ2-5; D gene ambiguous. CDR1 and CDR2 from the germline V gene are SGHRS and YFSETQ. The CDR3 is 14 amino acids. Trimming shortened V by 0 bases and J by 2 bases, and 8 bases separated the two germline ends.

The V call is TRBV19, the J call TRBJ1-2; 7 positions agree with TRBD1. The length of the CDR3 is 13 residues. Germline loops: CDR1 LNHDA, CDR2 SQIVND (reference sequence). With V trimmed by 6 bases and J by 9 bases, 10 bases remained unmatched. CDR3 DNA sequence: TGTGCCAGTAGCATCCGGGACAGAAGCAGCTACACCTTC. Its protein product is CASSIRDRSSYTF.

This chain joins TRBV18 and TRBJ2-5; D possibly corresponds to TRBD1 (5 bases). The germline V gene encodes CDR1 KGHSH and CDR2 LQKENI. The CDR3 contains 15 residues. V lost 0 bases and J 2 bases, leaving 10 bases between the germline ends. The CDR3 sequence: CASSPPGYRQETQYF. CDR3 sequence (DNA): TGTGCCAGCTCACCACCGGGTTACAGGCAAGAGACCCAGTACTTC.

The genes are TRBV5-1 and TRBJ2-1, with 9 bases matching TRBD2. Per the germline V gene, CDR1 is SGHRS and CDR2 is YFSETQ. V dropped 3 bases and J dropped 10; count of bases not matched to a gene: 14. The length of the CDR3 is 16 residues. The CDR3 reads CASSSLGAGGESEQFF. For the CDR3, the DNA is TGCGCCAGCAGCTCACTCGGGGCGGGAGGGGAATCGGAGCAGTTCTTC.

V gene TRBV28 combines with J gene TRBJ2-7; a possible D gene is TRBD2 (5 bases). This CDR3 contains 14 residues. Germline V lookup: CDR1 MDHEN, CDR2 SYDVKM. Trimming removed 3 bases at V and 5 bases at J, with 14 bases between. The CDR3, as DNA: TGTGCCAGCAGTTTGGTCCCGGGGAGCGACGAGCAGTACTTC. As protein: CASSLVPGSDEQYF.

This chain uses TRBV4-1 with TRBJ2-1; 10 bases agree with TRBD2. Germline V gene data show CDR1 as MGHRA and CDR2 as YSYEKL. The CDR3 loop spans 18 amino acids. The ends lost 0 bases at V and 3 bases at J; junction bases unmatched: 8. The CDR3 DNA sequence: TGCGCCAGCAGCCAAGATCCGAGCCTAGCGGGGGACTACAATGAGCAGTTCTTC. Amino acids: CASSQDPSLAGDYNEQFF.

The V and J genes are TRBV12-5 and TRBJ1-1, with 7 bases identical to TRBD1. CDR3 size: 13 residues. CDR1 LGHNT and CDR2 FRNRAP come from the germline V gene. V lost 1 base and J lost 5; bases outside the gene matches: 1. The CDR3 sequence: CASGLEQGTEAFF. CDR3 DNA sequence: TGTGCTAGTGGTTTGGAACAGGGGACTGAAGCTTTCTTT. Supplemented by reference TRBV12-5 and TRBJ1-1, the full variable domain reads DARVTQTPRHKVTEMGQEVTMRCQPILGHNTVFWYRQTMMQGLELLAYFRNRAPLDDSGMPKDRFSAEMPDATLATLKIQPSEPRDSAVYFCASGLEQGTEAFFGQGTRLTVV.

The rearrangement uses TRBV27 and TRBJ2-1, with D possibly matching TRBD1 (6 bases). In germline, CDR1 is MNHEY, CDR2 SMNVEV (reference sequence). CDR3 size: 17 residues. Deletions cut 6 bases from V and 6 bases from J, with 24 bases between. The CDR3 is CASSPTLRVSRGNEQFF. The CDR3 coding sequence is TGTGCCAGCAGCCCTACGCTTAGGGTTTCCAGGGGCAATGAGCAGTTCTTC.

The V call is TRBV5-5, the J call TRBJ2-3; 10 nucleotides match TRBD1. CDR1 is SGHKS and CDR2 is YYEKEE in the germline V gene (reference sequence). The CDR3 covers 16 residues. V was pared by 5 bases and J by 3 bases, with 9 bases of the junction left unmatched. The CDR3 bases are TGTGCCAGCAGTGATCCCGGGACAGGGGTAACAGATACGCAGTATTTT. Translating gives CASSDPGTGVTDTQYF.

This chain links TRBV28 with TRBJ1-1; 8 bases match TRBD1. V lost 2 bases, J lost 5 bases, and 7 bases stayed unmatched. CDR3 length equals 15 residues. Per germline, CDR1 MDHEN and CDR2 SYDVKM. The CDR3 DNA reads TGTGCCAGCAGTTTAAAGGGCAGGGGGCGGACTGAAGCTTTCTTT. This encodes CASSLKGRGRTEAFF.

This chain joins TRBV19 and TRBJ2-3; 9 bases match TRBD2. The germline gives CDR1 LNHDA, CDR2 SQIVND (reference sequence). V lost 4 bases, J lost 0 bases, and 2 bases stayed unmatched. The CDR3 has 15 amino acids. DNA of the CDR3: TGTGCCAGTAGTAGGACTAGCGAAAGCACAGATACGCAGTATTTT. This encodes CASSRTSESTDTQYF.

This clone was detected a few times. The chain couples TRBV19 to TRBJ2-7; 12 nucleotides line up with TRBD1. The CDR3 length is 18 residues. Germline lookup yields CDR1 LNHDA and CDR2 SQIVND (reference sequence). V was pared by 4 bases and J by 7 bases, with 17 bases of the junction left unmatched. Here the CDR3 reads CASSTYPPWDRGPREQYF. The CDR3 coding sequence is TGTGCCAGTAGTACCTACCCCCCCTGGGACAGGGGGCCTCGGGAGCAGTACTTC.

This chain connects TRBV7-2 to TRBJ1-2; 8 bases match TRBD1. The junction had 19 bases not matched to a gene; V was cut back by 5 bases and J by 8 bases. From germline, CDR1 is SGHTA and CDR2 FQGNSA. The CDR3 totals 17 residues. This CDR3 is CASSPNAGQAVIRGYTF. DNA of the CDR3: TGTGCCAGCAGCCCCAACGCGGGACAGGCCGTTATTCGAGGCTACACCTTC.

The chain has TRBV28 and TRBJ2-7; weak D call: TRBD1 (6 bases). Germline V gene sequence: CDR1 MDHEN, CDR2 SYDVKM. This CDR3 has 15 amino acids. V was trimmed by 1 base and J by 2 bases, leaving 12 bases between them. DNA of the CDR3: TGTGCCAGCAGTTTATACAGGGTAGCCCCCTACGAGCAGTACTTC. Translating gives CASSLYRVAPYEQYF.

The chain couples TRBV28 to TRBJ1-2; tentative D call: TRBD1 (5 bases). Trimming shortened V by 8 bases and J by 4 bases, and 17 bases separated the two germline ends. The germline CDR1 and CDR2 sequences are MDHEN and SYDVKM. CDR3 length equals 14 residues. DNA of the CDR3: TGTGCCAGCGCTTCTGGGGCGTACGGCTATGGCTACACCTTC. This sequence encodes CASASGAYGYGYTF.

V gene TRBV7-8 combines with J gene TRBJ1-5, with 11 bases lining up with TRBD1. This CDR3 is built from 19 residues. Germline CDR1 reads SGHVS; CDR2 reads FQNEAQ. V lost 1 base, J lost 0 bases, and 8 bases stayed unmatched. CDR3 sequence (DNA): TGTGCCAGCAGCTTAGTTGGGACAGGGGGTCTCTTTAGCAATCAGCCCCAGCATTTT. This encodes CASSLVGTGGLFSNQPQHF.

V gene TRBV5-4 combines with J gene TRBJ1-1; the D is unclear. Trimming stripped 4 bases from V and 3 bases from J, with 13 bases between. Germline loops: CDR1 SGHNT, CDR2 YYREEE (reference sequence). The CDR3 runs 14 residues. CDR3: CASSLSGRDTEAFF. Here the CDR3 DNA reads TGTGCCAGCAGCCTCTCCGGGAGAGACACTGAAGCTTTCTTT.

The V call is TRBV28, the J call TRBJ2-7; D may be TRBD2 (7 bases). CDR1 and CDR2 (germline): MDHEN, SYDVKM. Trimming removed 9 bases at V and 6 bases at J, with 21 bases between. This CDR3 comprises 14 residues. CDR3 in amino acids: CARAIGGGSPEQYF. The CDR3 DNA reads as TGTGCCAGAGCGATAGGGGGAGGGAGCCCCGAGCAGTACTTC.

The CDR3 here is CASSMQDRVEGEKLFF. CDR3 coding DNA: TGTGCCAGTAGTATGCAGGACAGGGTAGAGGGTGAAAAACTGTTTTTT. The chain recombines TRBV19 with TRBJ1-4; TRBD1 agrees at 8 bases. The ends lost 3 bases at V and 7 bases at J; junction bases unmatched: 10. This CDR3 contains 16 residues. Per germline, CDR1 LNHDA and CDR2 SQIVND (reference sequence).

This chain joins TRBV11-2 and TRBJ1-2; D remains ambiguous. This CDR3 comprises 14 residues. Looked up from germline, CDR1 is SGHAT and CDR2 is FQNNGV. Trimming stripped 5 bases from V and 1 base from J, with 11 bases between. The CDR3 coding sequence is TGTGCCAGCAGCGCGGCTCTAGTTAACTATGGCTACACCTTC. As protein: CASSAALVNYGYTF.

The chain couples TRBV7-6 to TRBJ1-1; no clear D gene. In germline, CDR1 is SGHVS, CDR2 FNYEAQ. Between the trimmed V and J ends, which lost 8 bases and 5 bases, there was a span of 15 bases. This CDR3 contains 13 residues. In DNA form, the CDR3 reads TGTGCCAGCGGGTTGGCGGCGGGGACTGAAGCTTTCTTT. This sequence encodes CASGLAAGTEAFF.

This rearrangement joins TRBV10-3 to TRBJ1-3; 7 bases fit TRBD1. The CDR3 sequence is 18 residues long. V was pared by 7 bases and J by 0 bases, with 15 bases of the junction left unmatched. The germline V gene encodes CDR1 ENHRY and CDR2 SYGVKD. CDR3 sequence reads: CAITNRRGQDLSGNTIYF. As DNA, the CDR3 is TGTGCCATCACAAATCGGAGAGGACAGGACCTCTCTGGAAACACCATATATTTT.

This clone was observed many times. CDR3 residues: CASSQPGLAGGLNTGELFF. CDR3 nucleotide sequence: TGCGCCAGCAGCCAACCGGGACTAGCGGGGGGGCTTAACACCGGGGAGCTGTTTTTT. This chain links TRBV4-1 with TRBJ2-2, with 16 bases aligning to TRBD2. Germline V gene sequence: CDR1 MGHRA, CDR2 YSYEKL. The ends lost 2 bases at V and 2 bases at J; junction bases unmatched: 5. This CDR3 is built from 19 residues.

The rearrangement uses TRBV19 and TRBJ1-5, with TRBD1 identical over 10 bases. This CDR3 spans 18 amino acids. V dropped 3 bases and J dropped 0; count of bases not matched to a gene: 8. The germline gives CDR1 LNHDA, CDR2 SQIVND (reference sequence). CDR3 sequence reads: CASSIYPRTGGSNQPQHF. The DNA for the CDR3 is TGTGCCAGTAGTATCTATCCCCGGACAGGGGGTAGCAATCAGCCCCAGCATTTT.